A selection of T cell receptor beta chains follows, all from one sample in a study of T cells in Graves' hyperthyroidism and ophthalmopathy. TCRdb fed the multiplex PCR reads into MiXCR, producing one record per CDR3 protein. The repertoire holds 550,000 to 600,000 distinct CDR3 sequences, with over 15% as singletons. Input material: blood. The receptor source for this set is a woman under 30 with Graves' hyperthyroidism. CDR3s include the opening cysteine and the closing phenylalanine or tryptophan. A D gene is named only where the DNA matches it firmly. Rows give clone size only sometimes, using once, few, many, or a class for an expanded clone.

j_gene,abundance,v_gene,d_gene,CDR3aa,CDR3nt
TRBJ1-1,-,TRBV20-1,TRBD1,CSARDRQGNEAFF,TGCAGTGCTAGAGACCGACAGGGAAATGAAGCTTTCTTT
TRBJ2-1,many,TRBV6-2/TRBV6-3,-,CASSHDQFLNEQFF,TGTGCCAGCAGTCACGACCAATTCCTCAATGAGCAGTTCTTC
TRBJ2-5,-,TRBV19,TRBD2,CASSRGRGQETQYF,TGTGCCAGTAGTAGAGGGAGGGGTCAAGAGACCCAGTACTTC
TRBJ2-5,-,TRBV29-1,TRBD2,CSVGTSGSPETQYF,TGCAGCGTTGGAACTAGCGGGAGTCCGGAGACCCAGTACTTC
TRBJ2-2,few,TRBV7-2,-,CASRQGAAGTRGITGELFF,TGTGCCAGCAGGCAAGGGGCAGCAGGAACCAGGGGAATAACCGGGGAGCTGTTTTTT
TRBJ2-1,many,TRBV12-3/TRBV12-4,TRBD2,CASGWEGYNEQFF,TGTGCCAGCGGATGGGAGGGCTACAATGAGCAGTTCTTC
TRBJ2-7,-,TRBV13,-,CASSLVPGQSCEQYF,TGTGCCAGCAGCTTAGTGCCAGGCCAGTCCTGCGAGCAGTACTTC
TRBJ2-5,few,TRBV6-5,-,CASSYSVGRGTQYF,TGTGCCAGCAGTTACTCGGTTGGCCGGGGGACCCAGTACTTC
TRBJ2-7,many,TRBV12-3/TRBV12-4,TRBD2,CASTSWTSPYEQYF,TGTGCCAGCACCTCCTGGACTAGCCCCTACGAGCAGTACTTC
TRBJ1-1,few,TRBV27,-,CARRRAATEAFF,TGTGCCCGCCGGCGGGCGGCCACTGAAGCTTTCTTT
TRBJ2-6,-,TRBV24-1,TRBD1,CATSPGGQGAAGANVLTF,TGTGCCACCAGTCCTGGGGGGCAGGGGGCAGCTGGGGCCAACGTCCTGACTTTC
TRBJ2-2,-,TRBV20-1,-,CSAKPLYRINTGELFF,TGCAGTGCTAAACCGCTGTACAGGATAAACACCGGGGAGCTGTTTTTT
TRBJ2-3,many,TRBV11-3,-,CASSLGTTDTQYF,TGTGCCAGCAGCTTAGGCACAACAGATACGCAGTATTTT
TRBJ2-7,-,TRBV28,-,CASTRDTYEQYF,TGTGCCAGCACGCGGGACACCTACGAGCAGTACTTC
TRBJ2-7,-,TRBV19,-,CASSMTASYEQYF,TGTGCCAGTAGTATGACAGCTTCCTACGAGCAGTACTTC
TRBJ2-7,-,TRBV19,-,CASSELTPGAASVQYF,TGTGCCAGTAGCGAGCTCACTCCGGGAGCCGCAAGCGTGCAGTACTTC
TRBJ2-7,many,TRBV2,-,CASSVGSGTSYEQYF,TGTGCCAGCAGTGTGGGTAGCGGAACCTCCTACGAGCAGTACTTC
TRBJ2-1,few,TRBV24-1,TRBD2,CATSEVGAGVGNEQFF,TGTGCCACCAGTGAAGTAGGGGCGGGAGTGGGCAATGAGCAGTTCTTC
TRBJ2-1,few,TRBV4-2,TRBD1,CVSSQGDSLNEQFF,TGTGTCAGCAGCCAAGGGGACAGCTTGAATGAGCAGTTCTTC
TRBJ2-1,many,TRBV9,TRBD2,CASSETSGGPQFF,TGTGCCAGCAGCGAGACTAGCGGGGGGCCGCAGTTCTTC
TRBJ1-2,many,TRBV28,-,CASSDDGFNYGYTF,TGTGCCAGCAGCGATGACGGGTTCAACTATGGCTACACCTTC
TRBJ1-2,many,TRBV7-9,TRBD1,CASSLPTGTARDYGYTF,TGTGCCAGCAGCTTACCCACCGGGACAGCCAGGGACTATGGCTACACCTTC
TRBJ1-1,few,TRBV5-1,-,CASSRDGGQAFF,TGCGCCAGCAGCAGGGACGGGGGGCAAGCTTTCTTT
TRBJ2-7,few,TRBV7-2,-,CASSKGLAPYEQYF,TGTGCCAGCAGCAAGGGACTTGCGCCCTACGAGCAGTACTTC
TRBJ2-7,many,TRBV5-1,TRBD2,CASSLGGGSTYEQYF,TGCGCCAGCAGCTTGGGAGGCGGGAGTACCTACGAGCAGTACTTC
TRBJ1-1,few,TRBV5-6,-,CASSLGRMSTEAFF,TGTGCCAGCAGCTTGGGACGGATGAGCACTGAAGCTTTCTTT
TRBJ1-2,few,TRBV6-2/TRBV6-3,TRBD1,CASSQPGQGYGYTF,TGTGCCAGCAGCCAACCGGGACAGGGTTACGGCTACACCTTC
TRBJ1-2,-,TRBV5-1,-,CASNLQTRARDGYTF,TGCGCCAGCAACCTCCAAACCAGGGCCCGGGATGGCTACACCTTC
TRBJ1-2,many,TRBV11-2,TRBD1,CASSLGGQGAYGYTF,TGTGCCAGCAGCTTAGGAGGACAGGGGGCCTATGGCTACACCTTC
TRBJ2-3,many,TRBV2,-,CASSLDREGDTQYF,TGTGCCAGCAGCCTGGACAGGGAGGGGGATACGCAGTATTTT
TRBJ1-5,-,TRBV6-2/TRBV6-3,-,CAITRGGNRDQPQHF,TGTGCCATAACCCGCGGGGGGAATCGGGATCAGCCCCAGCATTTT
TRBJ1-4,few,TRBV6-1,TRBD1,CASSEWSQGGTNEKLFF,TGTGCCAGCAGTGAATGGAGCCAGGGGGGGACTAATGAAAAACTGTTTTTT
TRBJ1-2,-,TRBV6-1,-,CASTAAGPYGYTF,TGTGCCAGCACCGCAGCAGGGCCCTATGGCTACACCTTC
TRBJ2-7,many,TRBV7-2,-,CASSLVAVASYEQYF,TGTGCCAGCAGCTTAGTAGCGGTGGCTTCCTACGAGCAGTACTTC
TRBJ1-5,many,TRBV12-3/TRBV12-4,TRBD1,CASSTFTGGNSNQPQHF,TGTGCCAGCAGTACATTTACAGGGGGCAATAGCAATCAGCCCCAGCATTTT
TRBJ1-5,few,TRBV19,TRBD1,CASSIGTGFSNQPQHF,TGTGCCAGTAGTATAGGGACAGGATTTAGCAATCAGCCCCAGCATTTT
TRBJ2-5,many,TRBV7-9,-,CASSLGRWGLNQETQYF,TGTGCCAGCAGCTTAGGTCGATGGGGGCTAAACCAAGAGACCCAGTACTTC
TRBJ2-5,few,TRBV6-2/TRBV6-3,TRBD2,CASSYSGTSGRAPHF,TGTGCCAGCAGTTACTCGGGGACTAGCGGGAGGGCCCCCCACTTC
TRBJ1-1,-,TRBV14,-,CASSQSSTGRNTEAFF,TGTGCCAGCAGCCAATCCTCGACAGGCAGAAACACTGAAGCTTTCTTT
TRBJ2-3,-,TRBV6-4,TRBD2,CASSDSPGGQDTQYF,TGTGCCAGCAGTGACTCGCCGGGGGGGCAAGATACGCAGTATTTT
TRBJ1-2,-,TRBV12-3/TRBV12-4,TRBD1,CASSRDREAFYGYTF,TGTGCCAGCAGTCGCGACAGGGAAGCCTTCTATGGCTACACCTTC
TRBJ2-7,many,TRBV29-1,-,CSVEFTGSYEQYF,TGCAGCGTTGAGTTCACAGGGTCCTACGAGCAGTACTTC